This TCR beta chain derives from a study of cytomegalovirus exposure and HLA in healthy donors. Study-wide background: Clustering assigned about 80% of the approximately 430 genotyped donors to the Caucasian-associated ancestry cluster. General study results and limits: Donor immune exposure was known only as CMV serostatus.

The PCR ran on 60 Vbeta and 13 Jbeta primers. Measured with immunoSEQ multiplex PCR; TCRdb has only the in-frame clones, and not every one. This repertoire shows some 150,000 clones, 72% found once; its top ten account for under 2.5%. Trimming left V 4 bases short and J 4 bases short, with 8 bases between. Germline V gene data show CDR1 as SGHRS and CDR2 as YFSETQ. The CDR3 sequence is 12 residues long. With respect to this clone: Its target is unknown.

Absent from the records is this donor's CMV serostatus. V is TRBV5-1 and J is TRBJ1-2; a weak D match, TRBD1 (6 bases). This TCR derives from a human donor in good health. Sequenced input: PBMCs. CDR3 in amino acids: CASSQDSYGYTF. The CDR3 nucleotides read TGCGCCAGCAGCCAGGACAGCTATGGCTACACCTTC.